These T cell receptor beta chains were read from a single sample in a study of blood T cell repertoires in COVID-19. The data were produced by immunoSEQ multiplex PCR, yet TCRdb's version contains in-frame clones alone and is incomplete. Of about 150,000 clones in the sample, about 90% were seen once. Sequencing was done on a sample of PBMCs or T cells enriched from blood (not recorded which). These receptors came from a woman between 50 and 59 years old who had recovered from COVID-19. Both conserved end residues are part of each CDR3. A D gene is named only where the DNA matches it firmly. Clone size appears in some rows only: once, few, many, or a class for an expanded clone.

>TRBV20-1|NA|TRBJ1-2|NA
TGCAGTGCTAGTCCGGGGAAATATGGCTACACCTTC
CSASPGKYGYTF
>TRBV7-2|TRBD1|TRBJ2-3|NA
TGTGCCAGCAGCCCAGGGGGCTGGACAGATACGCAGTATTTT
CASSPGGWTDTQYF
>TRBV7-9|TRBD1|TRBJ2-1|NA
TGTGCCAGCAGCTTAGCCCCGGGACAGGGGCCGAATGAGCAGTTCTTC
CASSLAPGQGPNEQFF
>TRBV30|TRBD1|TRBJ1-5|NA
TGTGCCTGGAGTCTGGACAGGGGAGTCCATCAGCCCCAGCATTTT
CAWSLDRGVHQPQHF
>TRBV27|NA|TRBJ2-2|NA
TGTGCCAGCAGGTCAGGGTGGGGGGCCGGGGAGCTGTTTTTT
CASRSGWGAGELFF
>TRBV10-2|TRBD1|TRBJ2-7|NA
TGCGCCAGCAGCAGCGAACAGGGGAGCGTCTACGAGCAGTACTTC
CASSSEQGSVYEQYF
>TRBV5-4|TRBD1|TRBJ1-1|NA
TGTGCCAGCAGCTTGGGTTCGACAGGGCTCGGGGAAGCTTTCTTT
CASSLGSTGLGEAFF
>TRBV11-2|NA|TRBJ2-1|once
TGTGCCAGCAGCTCCGTTAAGGGGATGAGCTCCTACAATGAGCAGTTCTTC
CASSSVKGMSSYNEQFF
>TRBV6-5|NA|TRBJ1-5|NA
TGTGCCAGCAGTTCCGGGGGAATCGGGCAGCCCCAGCATTTT
CASSSGGIGQPQHF
>TRBV6-5|NA|TRBJ1-4|NA
TGTGCCAGCAGATTCGGGACAACAAATGAAAAACTGTTTTTT
CASRFGTTNEKLFF
>TRBV18|TRBD1|TRBJ2-2|NA
TGTGCCAGCTCAGAACAGGGGAGGAACACCGGGGAGCTGTTTTTT
CASSEQGRNTGELFF
>TRBV3-1/TRBV3-2|TRBD2|TRBJ2-5|once
TGTGCCAGCAGCCGCTTGGGACTAGCGGGGCAAGAGACCCAGTACTTC
CASSRLGLAGQETQYF
>TRBV6-5|NA|TRBJ1-1|NA
TGTGCCAGCAGATCCTTCCTGGCAGGGAACACTGAAGCTTTCTTT
CASRSFLAGNTEAFF
>TRBV29-1|NA|TRBJ1-2|NA
TGCAGCGTCGTCTATGGCTACACCTTC
CSVVYGYTF
>TRBV27|NA|TRBJ1-1|NA
TGTGCCAGCAGTTATCTGGGGGCGAACACTGAAGCTTTCTTT
CASSYLGANTEAFF
>TRBV7-2|TRBD1|TRBJ1-5|NA
TGTGCCAGCAGCCCCCTCGGGACAGGGTTCAATCAGCCCCAGCATTTT
CASSPLGTGFNQPQHF
>TRBV28|TRBD2|TRBJ2-7|NA
TGTGCCAGCAGGGGACATAGAGCGGGAGAGACCTACGAGCAGTACTTC
CASRGHRAGETYEQYF
>TRBV28|TRBD1|TRBJ2-1|NA
TGTGCCAGCATGTCCCGGGACAGGGTCTACAATGAGCAGTTCTTC
CASMSRDRVYNEQFF
>TRBV24-1|NA|TRBJ2-6|once
TGTGCCACCAGTGCCGCGTCGGGGGCCAACGTCCTGACTTTC
CATSAASGANVLTF
>TRBV4-1|TRBD1|TRBJ1-2|NA
TGCGCCAGCAGCCGGGACAGGGGCGGCTATGGCTACACCTTC
CASSRDRGGYGYTF
>TRBV11-2|TRBD1|TRBJ1-1|NA
TGTGCCAGCAGCTTAAATGTTCGGGCGACAGGGGGCACTGAAGCTTTCTTT
CASSLNVRATGGTEAFF
>TRBV18|NA|TRBJ2-1|few
TGTGCCAGCTCACCGAGCCCTAGCCGCAATGAGCAGTTCTTC
CASSPSPSRNEQFF
>TRBV5-6|TRBD2|TRBJ2-1|NA
TGTGCCAGCAGCTTGACCTGGACTAGCGGGACCACCTACAATGAGCAGTTCTTC
CASSLTWTSGTTYNEQFF
>TRBV2|TRBD1|TRBJ2-5|NA
TGTGCCAGCAGGGGGGACAGCCGTCAAGAGACCCAGTACTTC
CASRGDSRQETQYF
>TRBV10-3|NA|TRBJ1-6|NA
TGTGCCATCAGTGGGGCGATCGTTGGGCCCCTCCACTTT
CAISGAIVGPLHF
>TRBV27|NA|TRBJ2-1|few
TGTGCCAGCAGTTTATCTCGGGAGAGCTCCTACAATGAGCAGTTCTTC
CASSLSRESSYNEQFF
>TRBV4-2|TRBD2|TRBJ2-2|NA
TGTGCCAGCAGCCAAGGGCTTGGGAGGACTAGCGCCACCGGGGAGCTGTTTTTT
CASSQGLGRTSATGELFF
>TRBV29-1|NA|TRBJ1-2|NA
TGCAGCGTTGAGACCGCGGCCGGCTACACCTTC
CSVETAAGYTF
>TRBV28|NA|TRBJ2-4|NA
TGTGCCAGCAGTCCTCCAGGGACCAAAAACATTCAGTACTTC
CASSPPGTKNIQYF
>TRBV15|TRBD2|TRBJ2-1|NA
TGTGCCACCAACAAGTTGGGCGGGAGAGGCGGTAATGAGCAGTTCTTC
CATNKLGGRGGNEQFF
>TRBV14|NA|TRBJ2-1|once
TGTGCCAGCAGCCGGACTGATAACAATGAGCAGTTCTTC
CASSRTDNNEQFF
>TRBV6-5|TRBD2|TRBJ2-7|NA
TGTGCCAGCAGAAGACTAGCGGGGCTGTACGAGCAGTACTTC
CASRRLAGLYEQYF
>TRBV19|TRBD2|TRBJ2-5|NA
TGTGCCAGTAGTGGACTAGCGGGAGAGACCCAGTACTTC
CASSGLAGETQYF
>TRBV28|NA|TRBJ2-5|once
TGTGCCAGCAGGTACAGGGTCATAGAGACCCAGTACTTC
CASRYRVIETQYF
>TRBV2|NA|TRBJ1-5|NA
TGTGCCACTAAGGGGGACGGGAATCAGCCCCAGCATTTT
CATKGDGNQPQHF
>TRBV30|NA|TRBJ2-5|NA
TGTGCCTGGAGTGAGCGGCAAGAGACCCAGTACTTC
CAWSERQETQYF
>TRBV7-8|NA|TRBJ1-6|NA
TGTGCCAGCAGCCCTTGGGGGCAGGTTAATTCACCCCTCCACTTT
CASSPWGQVNSPLHF
>TRBV5-1|TRBD1|TRBJ1-2|NA
TGCGCCAGCAGCCTCACGCCAGACAGGGGGCAAGGCTACACCTTC
CASSLTPDRGQGYTF
>TRBV5-3|NA|TRBJ2-1|NA
TGTGCCAGATATCAGGGGCGGGAGTGGCGTGGTGAGCAGTTCTTC
CARYQGREWRGEQFF
>TRBV5-1|TRBD1|TRBJ2-2|once
TGCGCCAGCAGCTGGACCCGGACAGGGGAGGTCGGGGAGCTGTTTTTT
CASSWTRTGEVGELFF
>TRBV6-2/TRBV6-3|NA|TRBJ2-1|NA
TGTGCCAGCAGTTACTCGGGGCTAGAGCAGTTCTTC
CASSYSGLEQFF
>TRBV19|TRBD1|TRBJ2-7|NA
TGTGCCAGTACCCACGCGGACAGGGACGAGCAGTACTTC
CASTHADRDEQYF
>TRBV11-2|NA|TRBJ1-4|NA
TGTGCCAGCAGCTTATGGGGTAGGGGATCGGTTAATGAAAAACTGTTTTTT
CASSLWGRGSVNEKLFF
>TRBV29-1|NA|TRBJ2-2|NA
TGCAGCGTGAAACAGGTGACCGGGGAGCTGTTTTTT
CSVKQVTGELFF
>TRBV2|TRBD2|TRBJ2-5|NA
TGTGCCAGCAGTGTGGGGGGGCAAGAGACCCAGTACTTC
CASSVGGQETQYF
>TRBV5-4|TRBD2|TRBJ2-7|NA
TGTGCCAGCAGCCTAAACCCGAGAATGACTAGCGGGAGTGGTTCCTACGAGCAGTACTTC
CASSLNPRMTSGSGSYEQYF
>TRBV10-3|TRBD1|TRBJ1-3|NA
TGTGCCATCAGTGACCCCCGACAGGGGTGGACTCGCCCTGGAAACACCATATATTTT
CAISDPRQGWTRPGNTIYF
>TRBV30|TRBD2|TRBJ2-1|NA
TGTGCCTGGAGCGGGACTAGCGGGAGGGGGGGAAGGACGATCTTC
CAWSGTSGRGGRTIF
>TRBV19|NA|TRBJ2-3|NA
TGTGCCAGTAGTTCCCACTCCCGAGTCGCAGATACGCAGTATTTT
CASSSHSRVADTQYF
>TRBV7-2|NA|TRBJ2-3|NA
TGTGCCAGCAGCACTCAGGGGGGTAGCAGCACAGATACGCAGTATTTT
CASSTQGGSSTDTQYF
>TRBV11-2|TRBD1|TRBJ1-1|NA
TGTGCCAGCAGGCAGGGACAGGGTGCTGAAGCTTTCTTT
CASRQGQGAEAFF
>TRBV6-5|TRBD2|TRBJ2-7|NA
TGTGCCAGCAGTACGGGCACTAGCGGGAAATACGAGCAGTACTTC
CASSTGTSGKYEQYF
>TRBV6-5|NA|TRBJ1-6|NA
TGTGCCAGCAGTTACTCGAACAGCCCAAATTCACCCCTCCACTTT
CASSYSNSPNSPLHF
>TRBV28|NA|TRBJ2-3|NA
TGTGCCAGCAGTTTATGGTCCGGTACGCAGTATTTT
CASSLWSGTQYF
>TRBV15|NA|TRBJ2-7|NA
TGTGCCACCAGCAGAGATCGGGGGGCGGGAGAGCAGTACTTC
CATSRDRGAGEQYF
>TRBV9|TRBD2|TRBJ2-2|NA
TGTGCCAGCAGCGAGCCACTAGCGGGAGGGCCACACACCGGGGAGCTGTTTTTT
CASSEPLAGGPHTGELFF
>TRBV7-9|TRBD2|TRBJ2-7|NA
TGTGCCAGCAGCCCCGGACTAGCGGGACCCTACGAGCAGTACTTC
CASSPGLAGPYEQYF
>TRBV29-1|NA|TRBJ1-1|NA
TGCAGCACAAAAGGACAGAACACTGAAGCTTTCTTT
CSTKGQNTEAFF
>TRBV7-9|NA|TRBJ2-7|NA
TGTGCCAGCAGCTTAGTCGGGAGCGTATCCTACGAGCAGTACTTC
CASSLVGSVSYEQYF
>TRBV2|TRBD1|TRBJ1-2|NA
TGTGCCAGCAGGGGACAGGCCCTGGACCTCTATGGCTACACCTTC
CASRGQALDLYGYTF